The 26 T cell receptor beta chains below come from one sample, sequenced in a study of blood T cell repertoires in COVID-19. The assay was immunoSEQ multiplex PCR, and TCRdb's table has in-frame clones only and misses some. The table has a few hundred thousand clones, roughly 80% seen once. Sequencing was done on a sample of PBMCs or T cells enriched from blood (not recorded which). The receptors were gathered from a woman in her thirties or forties with acute COVID-19.

This chain links TRBV11-2 with TRBJ1-2; no clear D. Deletions cut 1 base from V and 4 bases from J, with 10 bases between. This CDR3 has 14 residues. Per the germline V gene, CDR1 is SGHAT and CDR2 is FQNNGV. The CDR3 sequence: CASSLGAVTYGYTF. As DNA, the CDR3 is TGTGCCAGCAGCTTAGGAGCGGTTACCTATGGCTACACCTTC.

The rearrangement joins TRBV6-5 to TRBJ2-1, with 12 bases identical to TRBD2. CDR1 is MNHEY and CDR2 is SVGAGI in the germline V gene. The CDR3 is 15 residues long. Losses at the gene ends were 7 bases for V and 6 bases for J; bases not matched to a gene: 7. The CDR3 sequence: CASKSLAGGSNEQFF. The CDR3 nucleotides read TGTGCCAGCAAATCCCTAGCGGGAGGGTCCAATGAGCAGTTCTTC.

This chain connects TRBV9 to TRBJ1-3, with D uncertain. Between the trimmed V and J ends, which lost 2 bases and 4 bases, there was a span of 13 bases. Germline V gives CDR1 SGDLS, CDR2 YYNGEE. The CDR3 loop spans 15 amino acids. The CDR3: CASSVHLGPGNTIYF. Written as DNA, the CDR3 is TGTGCCAGCAGCGTCCACCTCGGTCCGGGAAACACCATATATTTT.

This chain joins TRBV19 and TRBJ2-2; 7 nucleotides agree with TRBD1. The length of the CDR3 is 13 residues. From germline, CDR1 is LNHDA and CDR2 SQIVND (reference sequence). J was trimmed by 7 bases and V by 11 bases; bases with no gene match: 10. The DNA of the CDR3 is TGTGCCTCTAGTGACAGGGTAAACGGGGAGCTGTTTTTT. Its translation is CASSDRVNGELFF.

This chain joins TRBV5-1 and TRBJ2-5, with 8 bases aligning to TRBD2. Germline V gene sequence: CDR1 SGHRS, CDR2 YFSETQ. The J segment lost 1 base and the V segment lost 3 bases, leaving 11 bases of the junction unmatched. This CDR3 spans 17 amino acids. CDR3 coding DNA: TGCGCCAGCAGCTCCGGGGGGGCCGGTATCCTCCAAGAGACCCAGTACTTC. It specifies CASSSGGAGILQETQYF.

The chain is built from TRBV30 and TRBJ2-5, with D tentatively TRBD2 (6 bases). Germline V lookup: CDR1 GTSNPN, CDR2 SVGIG (reference sequence). V was pared by 4 bases and J by 4 bases, with 10 bases between. This CDR3 is 12 amino acids long. In DNA form, the CDR3 reads TGTGCCTGGATGGGGGGAGGAGAGACCCAGTACTTC. Encoded protein: CAWMGGGETQYF. The whole variable domain, filled in from reference TRBV30 and TRBJ2-5, reads SQTIHQWPATLVQPVGSPLSLECTVEGTSNPNLYWYRQAAGRGLQLLFYSVGIGQISSEVPQNLSASRPQDRQFILSSKKLLLSDSGFYLCAWMGGGETQYFGPGTRLLVL.

The rearrangement joins TRBV5-8 to TRBJ2-7; D is undetermined. The germline V gene has CDR1 SGHTS and CDR2 YDEGEE. CDR3 length: 10 amino acids. Trimming pared 6 bases from V and 5 bases from J, leaving 6 bases between. CDR3 in DNA: TGTGCCAGCATTCTCCACGAGCAGTACTTC. This encodes CASILHEQYF. The variable domain in full, with the rest retrieved from reference TRBV5-8 and TRBJ2-7, is EAGVTQSPTHLIKTRGQQATLRCSPISGHTSVYWYQQALGLGLQFLLWYDEGEERNRGNFPPRFSGRQFPNYSSELNVNALELEDSALYLCASILHEQYFGPGTRLTVT.

This clone was found a few times. The V call is TRBV6-2 or TRBV6-3, the J call TRBJ2-5; 10 bases fit TRBD2. Germline-derived CDR1 and CDR2 are MNHEY and SVGEGT. CDR3 length equals 15 residues. V lost 6 bases to trimming and J lost 2 bases; unmatched junction nucleotides: 6. DNA of the CDR3: TGTGCCAGCAGCAGACTGACTAGCGGGCAAGAGACCCAGTACTTC. Protein product: CASSRLTSGQETQYF.

The chain employs TRBV28 and TRBJ2-3; 7 nucleotides match TRBD2. The junction had 5 bases not matched to a gene; V was cut back by 7 bases and J by 1 base. CDR1 MDHEN and CDR2 SYDVKM come from the germline V gene. This CDR3 has 14 amino acids. The CDR3 loop reads CASNWGGGTDTQYF. CDR3 DNA sequence: TGTGCCAGCAACTGGGGAGGGGGCACAGATACGCAGTATTTT.

V is TRBV6-5 and J is TRBJ2-2, with a weak D call TRBD2 (7 bases). Germline V CDR1 and CDR2: MNHEY, SVGAGI. The CDR3 is 15 amino acids. Trimming took off 5 bases at V and 5 bases at J, with 15 bases between the two ends. The CDR3 nucleotides read TGTGCCAGCAGTCGGGGGGCCCGAAAAACCGGGGAGCTGTTTTTT. It is translated as CASSRGARKTGELFF.

J is TRBJ1-5 and V is TRBV7-2, with 8 bases fitting TRBD1. Trimming took 5 bases from V and 3 from J; bases not matched to a gene: 6. This CDR3 contains 15 residues. Germline assignment: CDR1 SGHTA and CDR2 FQGNSA. The CDR3 sequence is CASSPRTGYNQPQHF. The CDR3 DNA reads as TGTGCCAGCAGCCCCCGGACAGGGTACAATCAGCCCCAGCATTTT.

The chain links TRBV19 to TRBJ1-3, with D hard to call. Germline V gives CDR1 LNHDA, CDR2 SQIVND (reference sequence). The CDR3 consists of 15 residues. The germline V and J ends were trimmed by 1 base and 0 bases, with 7 bases remaining between them. The CDR3 DNA follows: TGTGCCAGTAGTATAGCGAGGAGCTCTGGAAACACCATATATTTT. It encodes CASSIARSSGNTIYF. The full variable domain, completed using reference TRBV19 and TRBJ1-3, is DGGITQSPKYLFRKEGQNVTLSCEQNLNHDAMYWYRQDPGQGLRLIYYSQIVNDFQKGDIAEGYSVSREKKESFPLTVTSAQKNPTAFYLCASSIARSSGNTIYFGEGSWLTVV.

The chain carries TRBV7-2 and TRBJ2-2; 8 bases align to TRBD2. The CDR3 totals 17 residues. Germline loops: CDR1 SGHTA, CDR2 FQGNSA. Losses at the gene ends were 1 base for V and 7 bases for J; bases not matched to a gene: 11. The CDR3 region is CASSLGAGALFHGELFF. Here the CDR3 DNA reads TGTGCCAGCAGCTTAGGAGCGGGGGCCCTCTTTCACGGGGAGCTGTTTTTT.

The chain uses TRBV3-1 (or the pseudogene TRBV3-2) and TRBJ2-7; TRBD1 matches 7 bases. The germline V gene has CDR1 LGHDT and CDR2 YNNKEL (reference sequence). V was clipped by 4 bases and J by 10 bases; unmatched bases: 4. The CDR3 sequence is 11 residues long. CDR3 in amino acids: CASSLGTVQYF. In DNA form, the CDR3 reads TGTGCCAGCAGCCTCGGGACAGTTCAGTACTTC.

This clone was counted a few times. The J gene is TRBJ1-1, the V gene TRBV11-2; 8 bases map to TRBD1. V lost 6 bases, J lost 2 bases, and 5 bases stayed unmatched. The CDR3 is 14 residues long. Germline values: CDR1 SGHAT, CDR2 FQNNGV. The CDR3 reads CASSFGTGNTEAFF. CDR3 in DNA: TGTGCCAGCAGTTTTGGGACAGGCAACACTGAAGCTTTCTTT.

J is TRBJ1-1 and V is TRBV2, with TRBD1 as a possible D gene (6 bases). The V gene lost 7 bases and the J gene lost 4 bases, with 19 bases spanning the gap. CDR3 length equals 15 residues. The germline V gene encodes CDR1 SNHLY and CDR2 FYNNEI. The chain's CDR3 is CASNDPRGPGTEAFF. CDR3 bases: TGTGCCAGCAACGACCCCAGGGGACCCGGCACTGAAGCTTTCTTT.

This chain links TRBV7-8 with TRBJ1-1, with D possibly TRBD1 on 5 matching bases. The ends were cut back, 4 bases at V and 0 bases at J, with 6 bases in the middle. This CDR3 has 13 amino acids. Germline lookup yields CDR1 SGHVS and CDR2 FQNEAQ. The CDR3 DNA follows: TGTGCCAGCAGCTCACAGGTGAACACTGAAGCTTTCTTT. Protein product: CASSSQVNTEAFF.

About this clone itself: Relative to the germline gene, one junction end is altered; a read error may explain this. This chain connects TRBV18 to TRBJ2-1, with 13 nucleotides matching TRBD2. CDR1 KGHSH and CDR2 LQKENI come from the germline V gene. The CDR3 has 16 residues. The chain's CDR3 is CASSAPGLAGENEQFF. CDR3 nucleotides: TGTGCCAGCTCAGCACCTGGACTAGCGGGAGAAAATGAGCAGTTCTTC.

V gene TRBV5-1 combines with J gene TRBJ1-1; tentative D call: TRBD1 (6 bases). Trimming left V 5 bases short and J 2 bases short, with 19 bases between. The CDR3 loop spans 16 amino acids. CDR1 is SGHRS, CDR2 YFSETQ, per germline. CDR3 in DNA: TGCGCCAGCAGTACGTACTCGTCGGGGACAAACACTGAAGCTTTCTTT. The encoded protein is CASSTYSSGTNTEAFF.

The CDR3 loop is CASSPSIRGPLHF. As DNA, the CDR3 is TGTGCCAGCAGCCCCTCTATACGGGGACCCCTCCACTTT. The chain recombines TRBV7-3 with TRBJ1-6; D gene ambiguous. This CDR3 has 13 residues. Per the germline V gene, CDR1 is SGHTA and CDR2 is FQGTGA. The V end was cut by 5 bases, the J end by 12 bases, with 14 bases between. Full variable domain (outside the CDR3, taken from reference TRBV7-3 and TRBJ1-6): GAGVSQTPSNKVTEKGKYVELRCDPISGHTALYWYRQSLGQGPEFLIYFQGTGAADDSGLPNDRFFAVRPEGSVSTLKIQRTERGDSAVYLCASSPSIRGPLHFGNGTRLTVT.

This clone was recorded once. The chain links TRBV6-6 to TRBJ1-5; weak D call: TRBD1 (5 bases). V was trimmed by 5 bases and J by 6 bases, leaving 14 bases between them. The CDR3 sequence is 14 residues long. CDR1 MNHNY and CDR2 SVGAGI come from the germline V gene (reference sequence). The chain's CDR3 is CASSQLLGGQPQHF. The CDR3 nucleotides are TGTGCCAGCAGTCAGCTCTTGGGGGGTCAGCCCCAGCATTTT.

The chain carries TRBV2 and TRBJ1-2; D not certain. The CDR3 is 12 residues long. V lost 7 bases to trimming and J lost 6 bases, with 12 bases between them. Germline V gene lookup returns CDR1 SNHLY and CDR2 FYNNEI. For the CDR3, the DNA is TGTGCCAGCACGGCGGAAATTGATGGCTACACCTTC. The encoded protein is CASTAEIDGYTF. Full variable domain (outside the CDR3, taken from reference TRBV2 and TRBJ1-2): EPEVTQTPSHQVTQMGQEVILRCVPISNHLYFYWYRQILGQKVEFLVSFYNNEISEKSEIFDDQFSVERPDGSNFTLKIRSTKLEDSAMYFCASTAEIDGYTFGSGTRLTVV.

The gene calls are TRBV9 and TRBJ2-1; 14 bases align to TRBD2. This CDR3 has 17 residues. V shed 4 bases and J 7 bases; nucleotides not matched to a gene: 10. Germline V gene lookup returns CDR1 SGDLS and CDR2 YYNGEE. The DNA of the CDR3 is TGTGCCAGCAGCCGCCGACTAGCGGGAGGGCCGGGGAATGAGCAGTTCTTC. The encoded protein is CASSRRLAGGPGNEQFF. The whole variable domain, remainder taken from reference TRBV9 and TRBJ2-1, is DSGVTQTPKHLITATGQRVTLRCSPRSGDLSVYWYQQSLDQGLQFLIQYYNGEERAKGNILERFSAQQFPDLHSELNLSSLELGDSALYFCASSRRLAGGPGNEQFFGPGTRLTVL.

The chain joins TRBV30 to TRBJ1-1; no clear D. The CDR3 length is 13 residues. Germline CDR1 is GTSNPN and CDR2 is SVGIG (reference sequence). The V end was cut by 0 bases, the J end by 8 bases, with 13 bases between. The CDR3 nucleotides are TGTGCCTGGAGTGTTCGTCAGTCTTCGGAAGCTTTCTTT. It specifies CAWSVRQSSEAFF.

This clone has just a few counts. The chain combines TRBV4-2 with TRBJ1-1, with D perhaps matching TRBD1 (5 bases). Germline V CDR1 and CDR2: LGHNA, YNFKEQ. This CDR3 is built from 14 residues. V was pared by 5 bases and J by 0 bases, with 10 bases between. The CDR3 sequence is CASSRADMNTEAFF. Written as DNA, the CDR3 is TGTGCCAGCAGCAGGGCGGACATGAACACTGAAGCTTTCTTT.

CDR3: CASSETVFSYNEQFF. For the CDR3, the DNA is TGTGCCAGCAGTGAAACGGTTTTCTCCTACAATGAGCAGTTCTTC. The chain recombines TRBV6-1 with TRBJ2-1, with D hard to call. Looked up from germline, CDR1 is MNHNS and CDR2 is SASEGT. CDR3 size: 15 residues. Trimming left V 2 bases short and J 0 bases short, with 8 bases between.